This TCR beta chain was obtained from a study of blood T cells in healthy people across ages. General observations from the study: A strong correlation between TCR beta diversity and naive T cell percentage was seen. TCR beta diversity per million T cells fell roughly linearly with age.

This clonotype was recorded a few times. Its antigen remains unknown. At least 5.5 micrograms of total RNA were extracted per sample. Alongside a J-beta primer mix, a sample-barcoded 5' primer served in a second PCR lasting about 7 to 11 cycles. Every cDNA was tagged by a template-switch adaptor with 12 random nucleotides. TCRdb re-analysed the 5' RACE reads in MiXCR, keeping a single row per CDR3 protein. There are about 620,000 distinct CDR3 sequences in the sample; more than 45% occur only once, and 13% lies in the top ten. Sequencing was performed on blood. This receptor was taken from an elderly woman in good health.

Here the CDR3 reads CASSQGRGSASSYNEQFF. CDR3 DNA: TGTGCCAGCAGCCAAGGGCGAGGTAGCGCCAGCTCCTACAATGAGCAGTTCTTC. The chain couples TRBV14 to TRBJ2-1; D possibly corresponds to TRBD2 (5 bases). V gave up 1 base and J gave up 0 bases, with 16 bases separating them. CDR1 SGHDN and CDR2 FVKESK come from the germline V gene. The length of the CDR3 is 18 residues.